The 23 T cell receptor beta chains in this list originate from one sample, sequenced in a study of PD-L1 blockade in urothelial cancer. Repertoires were generated with immunoSEQ multiplex PCR, while TCRdb's copy carries only in-frame clones and drops some. The sample lists under 120,000 clones; approximately 85% were seen once. Sequences were derived from PBMCs, sampled around atezolizumab (anti-PD-L1) treatment. These receptors originate from a man aged 50-59 years with urothelial cancer.

The chain joins TRBV14 to TRBJ2-6; no reliable D call. CDR3 length equals 14 residues. CDR1 SGHDN and CDR2 FVKESK come from the germline V gene. Deletions cut 2 bases from V and 2 bases from J, with 4 bases between. This CDR3 is CASSQYPGANVLTF. Here the CDR3 DNA reads TGTGCCAGCAGCCAATATCCTGGGGCCAACGTCCTGACTTTC.

The chain has TRBV5-6 and TRBJ2-5; TRBD2 aligns across 7 bases. Trimming cost V 4 bases and J 5 bases; bases outside gene matches: 8. Looked up from germline, CDR1 is SGHDT and CDR2 is YYEEEE. CDR3 size: 14 residues. CDR3 protein: CASSRGLQAETQYF. DNA for the CDR3: TGTGCCAGCAGCCGGGGACTACAGGCGGAGACCCAGTACTTC.

This clone appeared once. V gene TRBV7-9 combines with J gene TRBJ2-7, with TRBD2 as a possible D gene (6 bases). From germline, CDR1 is SEHNR and CDR2 FQNEAQ (reference sequence). The CDR3 is 15 residues long. Trimming removed 4 bases at V and 3 bases at J, with 16 bases between. Written as DNA, the CDR3 is TGTGCCAGCAGCTCTGCCGGGACTGGAAGCTACGAGCAGTACTTC. Translated: CASSSAGTGSYEQYF.

V usage is TRBV19 and J usage is TRBJ2-1; possibly TRBD1 for D (6 bases). Germline values: CDR1 LNHDA, CDR2 SQIVND (reference sequence). The CDR3 loop spans 16 amino acids. Trimming took 8 bases from V and 0 from J, leaving 17 bases between them. The CDR3 region has the DNA TGTGCCAGTGTATCTAGCCAGGGGAGCTCCTACAATGAGCAGTTCTTC. Encoded protein: CASVSSQGSSYNEQFF. Full variable domain (remainder filled in from reference TRBV19 and TRBJ2-1): DGGITQSPKYLFRKEGQNVTLSCEQNLNHDAMYWYRQDPGQGLRLIYYSQIVNDFQKGDIAEGYSVSREKKESFPLTVTSAQKNPTAFYLCASVSSQGSSYNEQFFGPGTRLTVL.

The count of this clone is one. The chain combines TRBV27 with TRBJ2-2; D is possibly TRBD2 (6 bases). The CDR3 runs to 14 residues. Germline values: CDR1 MNHEY, CDR2 SMNVEV (reference sequence). V was shortened by 4 bases and J by 5 bases, with 11 bases between the two germline ends. CDR3 in DNA: TGTGCCAGCAGTTCACTAGCTGAAACCGGGGAGCTGTTTTTT. Residues: CASSSLAETGELFF.

In its sample, this clone was seen once. This chain links TRBV7-2 with TRBJ2-3, with D perhaps matching TRBD2 (6 bases). The CDR3 extends over 14 amino acids. In germline, CDR1 is SGHTA, CDR2 FQGNSA. Trimming took off 6 bases at V and 3 bases at J, with 13 bases between the two ends. DNA of the CDR3: TGTGCCAGCAGTCGCGGGAAGAGGACAGATACGCAGTATTTT. It encodes CASSRGKRTDTQYF.

V is TRBV11-3 and J is TRBJ1-5, with 10 bases fitting TRBD1. Germline CDR1 and CDR2: SGHNT and YENEEA. V dropped 1 base and J dropped 7; count of bases not matched to a gene: 7. The CDR3 loop spans 16 amino acids. The CDR3 sequence is CASSLGADRGLQPQHF. CDR3 in DNA: TGTGCCAGCAGCTTAGGGGCGGACAGGGGGTTACAGCCCCAGCATTTT.

The chain combines TRBV10-2 with TRBJ2-7; 7 bases match TRBD2. V was clipped by 7 bases and J by 2 bases; unmatched bases: 14. Germline V gene data show CDR1 as WSHSY and CDR2 as SAAADI. CDR3 length: 16 residues. As DNA, the CDR3 is TGCGCCAGCACCACCGGGACTATCCAGAAAGCCTACGAGCAGTACTTC. Amino acid sequence: CASTTGTIQKAYEQYF.

The chain uses TRBV9 and TRBJ2-6, with D uncertain. The CDR3 runs 15 residues. V lost 2 bases, J lost 0 bases, and 6 bases lay in between. Germline CDR1 is SGDLS and CDR2 is YYNGEE. The DNA of the CDR3 is TGTGCCAGCAGCGTCGTAGACTCTGGGGCCAACGTCCTGACTTTC. Protein product: CASSVVDSGANVLTF.

The rearrangement joins TRBV6-1 to TRBJ1-5; D ambiguous. The germline V and J ends were trimmed by 6 bases and 1 base, with 10 bases remaining between them. Looked up from germline, CDR1 is MNHNS and CDR2 is SASEGT. The CDR3 contains 14 residues. The CDR3 nucleotides read TGTGCCAGCAGCCGAACTCTGAGCAATCAGCCCCAGCATTTT. Residues: CASSRTLSNQPQHF.

The gene calls are TRBV20-1 and TRBJ2-7, with D possibly matching TRBD2 (5 bases). Between the trimmed V and J ends, which lost 5 bases and 6 bases, there was a span of 8 bases. Germline V gene data show CDR1 as DFQATT and CDR2 as SNEGSKA (reference sequence). The CDR3 runs to 10 residues. CDR3 residues: CSAASSEQYF. CDR3 bases: TGCAGTGCTGCTAGCTCCGAGCAGTACTTC.

The chain links TRBV4-2 to TRBJ2-3, with D tentatively TRBD1 (6 bases). This CDR3 spans 14 amino acids. Trimming took 6 bases from V and 3 from J, leaving 13 bases between them. Per the germline V gene, CDR1 is LGHNA and CDR2 is YNFKEQ. The CDR3 spells CASRSQGSTDTQYF. The CDR3 bases are TGTGCCAGCAGATCTCAGGGGAGTACAGATACGCAGTATTTT.

V is TRBV6-1 and J is TRBJ1-6; TRBD1 is a possible D gene (6 bases). The CDR3 sequence is 17 residues long. The V end was cut by 3 bases, the J end by 4 bases, with 16 bases between. CDR1 and CDR2 (germline): MNHNS, SASEGT. CDR3 in DNA: TGTGCCAGCAGTGAGGGGGGGCGTTGGGTATATAATTCACCCCTCCACTTT. Translating gives CASSEGGRWVYNSPLHF.

The chain employs TRBV11-2 and TRBJ2-5; D is possibly TRBD2 (5 bases). CDR1 and CDR2 from the germline V gene are SGHAT and FQNNGV. The CDR3 contains 13 residues. Trimming removed 5 bases from V and 5 bases from J, with 12 bases in between. The CDR3 is CASSPVGEETQYF. The CDR3, as DNA: TGTGCCAGCAGCCCCGTTGGGGAGGAGACCCAGTACTTC. The whole variable domain, filled in from reference TRBV11-2 and TRBJ2-5, reads EAGVAQSPRYKIIEKRQSVAFWCNPISGHATLYWYQQILGQGPKLLIQFQNNGVVDDSQLPKDRFSAERLKGVDSTLKIQPAKLEDSAVYLCASSPVGEETQYFGPGTRLLVL.

The V gene is TRBV13, the J gene TRBJ2-3; 13 nucleotides agree with TRBD2. The ends lost 5 bases at V and 4 bases at J; junction bases unmatched: 6. CDR1 is PRHDT and CDR2 is FYEKMQ in the germline V gene (reference sequence). The CDR3 length is 16 residues. Here the CDR3 reads CASSIRLAGGPDTQYF. DNA of the CDR3: TGTGCCAGCAGCATCCGACTAGCGGGAGGTCCAGATACGCAGTATTTT.

The V gene is TRBV6-6, the J gene TRBJ2-2; 7 positions match TRBD1. This CDR3 comprises 15 residues. The V and J ends lost 5 bases and 1 base, in that order; junction bases with no gene match: 4. CDR1 is MNHNY and CDR2 is SVGAGI in the germline V gene (reference sequence). For the CDR3, the DNA is TGTGCCAGCAGTGGTCGGACAGGGAACACCGGGGAGCTGTTTTTT. It encodes CASSGRTGNTGELFF.

This chain uses TRBV27 with TRBJ2-2; D perhaps matches TRBD1 (6 bases). V was clipped by 6 bases and J by 3 bases, with 23 bases between them. This CDR3 is built from 18 residues. Germline V lookup: CDR1 MNHEY, CDR2 SMNVEV (reference sequence). This CDR3 is CASSQRGIDRRYTGELFF. CDR3 coding DNA: TGTGCCAGCAGCCAAAGGGGGATCGACCGCCGGTACACCGGGGAGCTGTTTTTT.

This sequence joins TRBV10-3 and TRBJ2-2, with D unclear. Trimming removed 3 bases at V and 8 bases at J, with 10 bases between. The CDR3 is made up of 13 amino acids. CDR1 ENHRY and CDR2 SYGVKD come from the germline V gene. The CDR3 is CAISEATPGELFF. CDR3 sequence (DNA): TGTGCCATCAGTGAAGCTACCCCTGGGGAGCTGTTTTTT.

The chain recombines TRBV18 with TRBJ1-6, with 8 bases fitting TRBD1. The V gene end was trimmed by 6 bases and the J gene end by 10 bases; junction bases not matched to a gene: 11. CDR1 KGHSH and CDR2 LQKENI come from the germline V gene. The CDR3 spans 15 residues. The DNA for the CDR3 is TGTGCCAGCTCGTCAATCGGACAGGGTACGTCACCCCTCCACTTT. Translated, it gives CASSSIGQGTSPLHF.

This chain links TRBV28 with TRBJ2-7; TRBD2 aligns across 9 bases. The germline V gene encodes CDR1 MDHEN and CDR2 SYDVKM. J gave up 4 bases and V 8 bases, and 9 bases lay outside the gene matches. The CDR3 is 14 residues long. The CDR3 loop reads CASQPSGIAYEQYF. DNA of the CDR3: TGTGCCAGCCAACCTAGCGGGATAGCGTACGAGCAGTACTTC. Filled out from reference TRBV28 and TRBJ2-7, the complete variable domain reads DVKVTQSSRYLVKRTGEKVFLECVQDMDHENMFWYRQDPGLGLRLIYFSYDVKMKEKGDIPEGYSVSREKKERFSLILESASTNQTSMYLCASQPSGIAYEQYFGPGTRLTVT.

The chain is built from TRBV5-1 and TRBJ2-7, with D hard to call. CDR1 SGHRS and CDR2 YFSETQ come from the germline V gene. The CDR3 totals 15 residues. V dropped 0 bases and J dropped 7 bases, with 17 bases sitting between them. In nucleotides, the CDR3 is TGCGCCAGCAGCTTGGAGTCGGAGCTGCTGGTGGAGCAGTACTTC. This gives the protein CASSLESELLVEQYF. Full variable domain (missing parts from reference TRBV5-1 and TRBJ2-7): KAGVTQTPRYLIKTRGQQVTLSCSPISGHRSVSWYQQTPGQGLQFLFEYFSETQRNKGNFPGRFSGRQFSNSRSEMNVSTLELGDSALYLCASSLESELLVEQYFGPGTRLTVT.

The V call is TRBV5-1, the J call TRBJ2-7; a weak D match, TRBD2 (5 bases). The length of the CDR3 is 14 residues. Trimming removed 0 bases at V and 4 bases at J, with 11 bases between. CDR1 and CDR2 from the germline V gene are SGHRS and YFSETQ. CDR3 sequence reads: CASSLASGGYEQYF. The DNA of the CDR3 is TGCGCCAGCAGCTTGGCATCGGGCGGGTACGAGCAGTACTTC.

The chain links TRBV2 to TRBJ2-2; a weak D match, TRBD1 (6 bases). This CDR3 comprises 12 residues. Germline V gives CDR1 SNHLY, CDR2 FYNNEI. Trimming stripped 7 bases from V and 3 bases from J, with 6 bases between. The CDR3 DNA is TGTGCCAGCACAGGGGACACCGGGGAGCTGTTTTTT. Translation gives CASTGDTGELFF.